Reported below is one T cell receptor (beta chain). The limits of the CDR3 on the DNA are not certain, so only TCRdb's listed CDR3 is given. The sample is drawn from a study of control samples from healthy donors and cancer patients. Some clones are missing from TCRdb's copy, which holds only in-frame ones; the method was immunoSEQ multiplex PCR. Among 100,000 to 150,000 clones listed, 90% were seen once. From its first to its last residue, the CDR3 has 19 amino acids. Germline V gene lookup returns CDR1 MNHEY and CDR2 SVGEGT. The rearrangement links TRBV6-2 or TRBV6-3 to TRBJ1-1; the DNA was not used to check the table's D call, TRBD1. Sequenced material: blood. This clonotype was obtained from a young man in good health. The CDR3 spells CASSYFWRGTGAMNTEAFF.